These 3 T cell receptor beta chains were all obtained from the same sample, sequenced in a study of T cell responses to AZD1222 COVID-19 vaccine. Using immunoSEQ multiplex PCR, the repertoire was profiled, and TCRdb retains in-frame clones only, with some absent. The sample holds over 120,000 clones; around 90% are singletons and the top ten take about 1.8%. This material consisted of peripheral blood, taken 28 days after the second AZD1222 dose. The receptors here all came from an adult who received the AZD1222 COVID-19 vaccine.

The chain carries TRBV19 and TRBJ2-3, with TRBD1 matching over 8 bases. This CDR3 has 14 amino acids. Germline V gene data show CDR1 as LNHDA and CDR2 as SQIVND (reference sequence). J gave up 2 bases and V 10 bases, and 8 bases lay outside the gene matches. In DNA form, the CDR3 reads TGTGCCACCTCCGACAGGGGACTCACAGATACGCAGTATTTT. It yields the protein CATSDRGLTDTQYF. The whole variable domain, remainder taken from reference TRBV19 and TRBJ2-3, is DGGITQSPKYLFRKEGQNVTLSCEQNLNHDAMYWYRQDPGQGLRLIYYSQIVNDFQKGDIAEGYSVSREKKESFPLTVTSAQKNPTAFYLCATSDRGLTDTQYFGPGTRLTVL.

The CDR3 protein is CASSETGGWRTNEKLFF. The CDR3 bases are TGTGCCAGCAGTGAAACCGGGGGTTGGCGAACTAATGAAAAACTGTTTTTT. The V gene is TRBV6-4, the J gene TRBJ1-4, with a weak D call TRBD1 (5 bases). This CDR3 comprises 17 residues. The germline V gene has CDR1 MRHNA and CDR2 SNTAGT. The V end was cut by 3 bases, the J end by 1 base, with 15 bases between.

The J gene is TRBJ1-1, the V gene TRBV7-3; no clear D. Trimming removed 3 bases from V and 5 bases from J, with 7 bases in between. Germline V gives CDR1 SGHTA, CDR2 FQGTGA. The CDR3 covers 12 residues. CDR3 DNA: TGTGCCAGCAGCTTTTCGGGAACTGAAGCTTTCTTT. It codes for CASSFSGTEAFF.